This paragraph reports one T cell receptor beta chain. The investigators amplified TCR beta CDR3 regions from RNA transcripts. TCR CDR3 regions were first amplified by RT-PCR with HTBI primers. TCRdb re-called the multiplex PCR reads through MiXCR, storing one row per CDR3 protein. The repertoire includes approximately 260,000 distinct CDR3 sequences, approximately 16% of them detected once, and around 30% sits in the top ten. Diagnosis rested on symptoms, serum thyroxine and TRAb, thyroid ultrasound, and orbital computed tomography. Blood from later-ophthalmopathy patients was taken at first hyperthyroidism diagnosis. This entry is derived from a study of T cells in Graves' hyperthyroidism and ophthalmopathy. About the study: Peripheral blood collection took place at initial diagnosis, before any treatment.

This CDR3 has 15 residues. Trimming took 0 bases from V and 1 from J; bases not matched to a gene: 3. The germline V gene has CDR1 GTSNPN and CDR2 SVGIG (reference sequence). V gene TRBV30 combines with J gene TRBJ1-2; 9 bases map to TRBD1. The TCR comes from a woman aged 45-60 years with Graves' hyperthyroidism that later progressed to Graves' ophthalmopathy. The sequenced sample was blood. CDR3 protein: CAWSVGQGINYGYTF. CDR3 nucleotide sequence: TGTGCCTGGAGTGTGGGACAGGGTATTAACTATGGCTACACCTTC.